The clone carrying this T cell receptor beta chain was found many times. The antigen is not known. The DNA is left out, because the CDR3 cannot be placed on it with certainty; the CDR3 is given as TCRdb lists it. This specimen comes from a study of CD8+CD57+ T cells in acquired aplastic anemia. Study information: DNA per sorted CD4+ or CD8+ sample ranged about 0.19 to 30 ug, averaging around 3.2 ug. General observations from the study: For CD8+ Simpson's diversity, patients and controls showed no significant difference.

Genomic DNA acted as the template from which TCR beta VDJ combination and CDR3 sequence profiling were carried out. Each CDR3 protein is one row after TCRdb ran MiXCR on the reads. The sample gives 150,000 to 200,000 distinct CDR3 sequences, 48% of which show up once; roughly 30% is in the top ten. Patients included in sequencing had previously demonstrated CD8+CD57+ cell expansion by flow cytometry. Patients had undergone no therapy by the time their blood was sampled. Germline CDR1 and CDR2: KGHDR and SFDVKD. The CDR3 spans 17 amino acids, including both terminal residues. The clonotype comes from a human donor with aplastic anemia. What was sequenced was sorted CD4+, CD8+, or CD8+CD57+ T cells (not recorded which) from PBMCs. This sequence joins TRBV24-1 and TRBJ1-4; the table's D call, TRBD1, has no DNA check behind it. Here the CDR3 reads CATSDFGAGGSNEKLFF.